A single sample gave rise to the 12 T cell receptor beta chains below, sequenced in a study of T cells in Graves' hyperthyroidism and ophthalmopathy. Amplification of TCR beta CDR3 regions was performed using RNA transcripts as template. An initial round of RT-PCR targeting the TCR CDR3 relied on the HTBI primer set. TCRdb called the multiplex PCR reads again in MiXCR, with one record for every CDR3 protein. The data show hundreds of thousands of distinct CDR3 sequences, with roughly 14% seen just once and approximately 8% held by the top ten. Sequencing used blood. All receptors derive from a woman younger than 35 with Graves' hyperthyroidism.

This clonotype was seen at least ten times. DNA for the CDR3: TGCGCCAGCAGCCAAGTGGGACGCGGGAGTAGCCAAGAGACCCAGTACTTC. Protein product: CASSQVGRGSSQETQYF. The V and J genes are TRBV4-1 and TRBJ2-5, with 7 bases identical to TRBD2. Germline V gives CDR1 MGHRA, CDR2 YSYEKL. V shed 1 base and J 1 base; nucleotides not matched to a gene: 9. This CDR3 comprises 17 residues.

The table lists this clonotype with many counts. V gene TRBV4-1 combines with J gene TRBJ2-1, with D perhaps matching TRBD2 (6 bases). V was shortened by 3 bases and J by 0 bases, with 9 bases between the two germline ends. CDR3 size: 15 residues. Per germline, CDR1 MGHRA and CDR2 YSYEKL. The CDR3 region has the DNA TGCGCCAGCAGCCACGGGACTCGCTCCTACAATGAGCAGTTCTTC. This codes for CASSHGTRSYNEQFF.

This clonotype was observed a handful of times. V and J are TRBV19 and TRBJ1-5; weak D call: TRBD1 (6 bases). The CDR3 runs to 15 residues. Per the germline V gene, CDR1 is LNHDA and CDR2 is SQIVND (reference sequence). V lost 3 bases and J 0 bases, leaving 9 bases between the germline ends. CDR3 nucleotides: TGTGCCAGTAGTATGTGGGGGCTTAGCAATCAGCCCCAGCATTTT. This codes for CASSMWGLSNQPQHF.

This clonotype was counted ten times or more. The J gene is TRBJ2-4, the V gene TRBV11-2; D not certain. Between the trimmed V and J ends, which lost 5 bases and 0 bases, there was a span of 8 bases. The CDR3 is 14 amino acids. Germline CDR1 SGHAT, CDR2 FQNNGV. The CDR3 spells CASSGRLAKNIQYF. The DNA of the CDR3 is TGTGCCAGCAGCGGACGGCTAGCCAAAAACATTCAGTACTTC.

This clonotype was counted at least ten times. The chain joins TRBV5-1 to TRBJ1-2, with D tentatively TRBD1 (6 bases). CDR1 is SGHRS, CDR2 YFSETQ, per germline. V gave up 0 bases and J gave up 5 bases, with 14 bases separating them. The CDR3 is made up of 15 amino acids. As DNA, the CDR3 is TGCGCCAGCAGCTTGGTGCATGGGGGCCTATATGGCTACACCTTC. Translated, it gives CASSLVHGGLYGYTF.

In this sample, this clonotype turned up many times. The chain couples TRBV20-1 to TRBJ1-2; 8 bases match TRBD1. Germline trimming cut 3 bases from V and 4 bases from J; bases unmatched to any gene: 4. The CDR3 has 13 amino acids. Germline V gene data show CDR1 as DFQATT and CDR2 as SNEGSKA (reference sequence). CDR3 amino acids: CSARDRETYGYTF. The CDR3 bases are TGCAGTGCTAGGGACAGGGAGACCTATGGCTACACCTTC.

This clonotype showed up many times. One junction end disagrees with the germline gene, perhaps due to a read error. The rearrangement links TRBV3-1 to TRBJ1-5; D is ambiguous. CDR3 length: 15 residues. The V gene's germline CDR1 is LGHDT and CDR2 YNNKEL (reference sequence). CDR3 region: CASNQASGSNQPQHF. CDR3 nucleotides: TGTGCCAGCAACCAAGCGAGCGGAAGCAATCAGCCCCAGCATTTT.

This clonotype was recorded at least ten times. The chain combines TRBV7-9 with TRBJ1-2; TRBD1 matches at 8 bases. Losses at the gene ends were 4 bases for V and 11 bases for J; bases not matched to a gene: 9. From germline, CDR1 is SEHNR and CDR2 FQNEAQ (reference sequence). The CDR3 length is 13 residues. CDR3 amino acids: CASSSGTGHFYTF. The CDR3 DNA is TGTGCCAGCAGCTCCGGGACAGGACACTTTTACACCTTC.

As for this clonotype: A much larger clone lies one base from this, so it may be a read error. This chain joins TRBV2 and TRBJ1-5, with D possibly being TRBD1 (5 bases). V dropped 2 bases and J dropped 6 bases, with 14 bases sitting between them. Germline V CDR1 and CDR2: SNHLY, FYNNEI. The CDR3 has 15 residues. The CDR3, as DNA: TGTGCCAGCAGTGAACAGGGTACAGTCAGTCAGCCCCAGCATTTT. Amino acids: CASSEQGTVSQPQHF.

V gene TRBV19 combines with J gene TRBJ2-6; no clear D. This CDR3 is built from 13 residues. Germline V gene data show CDR1 as LNHDA and CDR2 as SQIVND (reference sequence). Trimming pared 5 bases from V and 4 bases from J, leaving 6 bases between. The CDR3 region is CASSPPGANVLTF. CDR3 sequence (DNA): TGTGCCAGTAGTCCCCCGGGGGCCAACGTCCTGACTTTC.

This clonotype occurred many times. The chain carries TRBV12-3 or TRBV12-4 and TRBJ1-2, with 8 positions matching TRBD1. This CDR3 has 15 amino acids. V lost 0 bases and J lost 3; bases outside the gene matches: 3. CDR3 loop: CASSLASGGHYGYTF. The DNA for the CDR3 is TGTGCCAGCAGTTTAGCGTCAGGGGGCCACTATGGCTACACCTTC.

The table lists this clonotype with many counts. The chain joins TRBV5-1 to TRBJ2-3, with TRBD1 matching 9 bases. J was trimmed by 2 bases and V by 10 bases; bases with no gene match: 5. The CDR3 runs to 13 residues. Germline CDR1 SGHRS, CDR2 YFSETQ. The CDR3 is CAWLQGATDTQYF. CDR3 nucleotide sequence: TGCGCCTGGCTACAGGGGGCCACAGATACGCAGTATTTT.